This T cell receptor beta chain was retrieved from a study of cytomegalovirus exposure and HLA in healthy donors. Overall study results and limits: Investigators reported 150 to 200 TCR beta chains as tied to cytomegalovirus. Links to common viral pathogens appeared, in a later analysis, for several of the most significant clusters.

Concerning this clone itself: As yet, its antigen is unknown.

CDR1 SNHLY and CDR2 FYNNEI come from the germline V gene. The CDR3 is made up of 12 amino acids. The V and J ends lost 8 bases and 10 bases respectively, with 15 bases between them. The PCR ran on 60 Vbeta and 13 Jbeta primers. The assay was immunoSEQ multiplex PCR, and TCRdb's table has in-frame clones only and misses some. The table lists roughly 100,000 clones, approximately 66% of them singletons. The chain is built from TRBV2 and TRBJ2-1; no reliable D call. Sequencing was done on a sample of PBMCs. This clonotype was sampled from a woman in her forties or fifties in good health and CMV-seronegative. DNA for the CDR3: TGTGCCAGCCTCGTTGAAGTCGGGGAGCAGTTCTTC. Translating gives CASLVEVGEQFF. Full variable domain (rest looked up from reference TRBV2 and TRBJ2-1): EPEVTQTPSHQVTQMGQEVILRCVPISNHLYFYWYRQILGQKVEFLVSFYNNEISEKSEIFDDQFSVERPDGSNFTLKIRSTKLEDSAMYFCASLVEVGEQFFGPGTRLTVL.